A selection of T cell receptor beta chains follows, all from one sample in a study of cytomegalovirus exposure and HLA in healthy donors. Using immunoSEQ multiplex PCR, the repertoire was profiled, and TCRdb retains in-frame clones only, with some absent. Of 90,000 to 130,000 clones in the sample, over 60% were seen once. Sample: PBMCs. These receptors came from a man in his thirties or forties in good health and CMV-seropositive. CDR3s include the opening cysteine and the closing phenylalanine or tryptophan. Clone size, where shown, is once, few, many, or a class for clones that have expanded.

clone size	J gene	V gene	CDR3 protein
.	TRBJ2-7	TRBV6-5	CASSYSSLSAYEQYF
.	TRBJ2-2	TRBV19	CASSTGVGGTGELFF
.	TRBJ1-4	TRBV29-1	CSVRQGDEKLFF
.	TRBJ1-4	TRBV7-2	CASSLSVATNEKLFF
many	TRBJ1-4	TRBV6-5	CASRPGESDEKLFF
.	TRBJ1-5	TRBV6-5	CASILPGDSNQPQHF
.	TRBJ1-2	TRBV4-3	CASSHLRPGQGDYGYTF
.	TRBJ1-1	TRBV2	CASTRGSNTEAFF
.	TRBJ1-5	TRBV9	CASSVGGVSNQPQHF
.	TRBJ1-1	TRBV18	CASSPPRVGNPEAFF